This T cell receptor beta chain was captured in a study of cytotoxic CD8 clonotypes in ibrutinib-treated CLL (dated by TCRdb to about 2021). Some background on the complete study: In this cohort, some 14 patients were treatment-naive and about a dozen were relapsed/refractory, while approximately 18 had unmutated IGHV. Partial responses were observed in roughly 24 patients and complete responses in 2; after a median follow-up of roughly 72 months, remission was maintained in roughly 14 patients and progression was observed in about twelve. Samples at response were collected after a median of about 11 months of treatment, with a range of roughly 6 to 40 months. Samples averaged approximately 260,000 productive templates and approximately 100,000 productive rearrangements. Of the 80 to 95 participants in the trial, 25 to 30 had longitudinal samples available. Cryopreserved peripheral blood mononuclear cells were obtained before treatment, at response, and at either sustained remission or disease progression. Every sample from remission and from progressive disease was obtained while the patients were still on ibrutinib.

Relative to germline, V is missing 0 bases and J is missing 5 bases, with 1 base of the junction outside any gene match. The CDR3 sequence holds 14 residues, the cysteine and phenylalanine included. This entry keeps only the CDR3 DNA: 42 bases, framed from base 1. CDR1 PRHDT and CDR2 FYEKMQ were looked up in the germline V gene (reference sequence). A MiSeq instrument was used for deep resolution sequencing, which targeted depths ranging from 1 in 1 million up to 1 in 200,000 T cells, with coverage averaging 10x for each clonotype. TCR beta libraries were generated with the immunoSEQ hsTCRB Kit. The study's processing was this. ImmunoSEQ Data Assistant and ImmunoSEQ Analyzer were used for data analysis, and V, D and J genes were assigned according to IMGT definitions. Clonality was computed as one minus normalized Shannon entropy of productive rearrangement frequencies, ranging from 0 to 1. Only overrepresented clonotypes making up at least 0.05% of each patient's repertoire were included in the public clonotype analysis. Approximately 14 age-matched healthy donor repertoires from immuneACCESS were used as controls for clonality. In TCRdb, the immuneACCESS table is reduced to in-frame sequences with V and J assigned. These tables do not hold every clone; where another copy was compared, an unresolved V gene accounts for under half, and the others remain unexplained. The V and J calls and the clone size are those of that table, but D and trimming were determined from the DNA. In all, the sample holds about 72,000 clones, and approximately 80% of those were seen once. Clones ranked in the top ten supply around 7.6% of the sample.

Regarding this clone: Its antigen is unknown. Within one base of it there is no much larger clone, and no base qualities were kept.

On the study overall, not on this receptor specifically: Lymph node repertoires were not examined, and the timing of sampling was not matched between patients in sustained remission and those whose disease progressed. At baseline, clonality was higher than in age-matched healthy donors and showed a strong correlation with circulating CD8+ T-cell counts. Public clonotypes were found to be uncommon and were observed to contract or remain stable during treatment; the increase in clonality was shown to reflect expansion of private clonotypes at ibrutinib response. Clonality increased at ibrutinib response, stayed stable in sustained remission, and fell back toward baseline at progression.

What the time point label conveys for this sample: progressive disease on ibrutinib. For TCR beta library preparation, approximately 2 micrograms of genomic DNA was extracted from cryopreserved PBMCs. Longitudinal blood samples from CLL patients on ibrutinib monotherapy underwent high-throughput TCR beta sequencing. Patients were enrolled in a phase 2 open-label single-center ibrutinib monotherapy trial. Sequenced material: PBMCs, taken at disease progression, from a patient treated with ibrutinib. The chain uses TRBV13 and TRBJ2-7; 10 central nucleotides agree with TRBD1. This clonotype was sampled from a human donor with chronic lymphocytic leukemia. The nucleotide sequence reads TGTGCCAGCAGCTTAGGGACAGGGGGCCACGAGCAGTACTTC. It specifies CASSLGTGGHEQYF.